This T cell receptor (beta chain) is drawn from a study of blood T cells in healthy people across ages. It was with a sample-barcoded 5' primer and a J-beta primer mix that a second PCR of about 6 to 12 cycles was run. Every molecule of cDNA carried a tag from a template-switch adaptor with 12 random nucleotides. TCRdb reprocessed the 5' RACE reads via MiXCR and lists one record per CDR3 protein. Seen here are more than 550,000 distinct CDR3 sequences, 20% to 25% observed once, and the top ten hold 22%. CDR1 and CDR2 from the germline V gene are KGHSH and LQKENI. The junction had 9 bases not matched to a gene; V was cut back by 4 bases and J by 1 base. This CDR3 region has 17 residues. This clonotype was found once.

The receptor was isolated from a man between 65 and 85 years old in good health. The chain recombines TRBV18 with TRBJ1-3; 8 positions agree with TRBD1. Specimen: blood. In DNA, the CDR3 is TGTGCCAGCTCACAGGACAGGGCGGCTATTTCTGGAAACACCATATATTTT. Translating it yields CASSQDRAAISGNTIYF.